What follows are 9 T cell receptor beta chains derived from one specimen sequenced in a study of radiotherapy plus CTLA-4 blockade in lung cancer. Measured with immunoSEQ multiplex PCR; TCRdb has only the in-frame clones, and not every one. Of 60,000 to 65,000 clones listed, 60% to 80% are singletons. The specimen was peripheral blood, collected from a patient treated with radiotherapy plus ipilimumab. Every receptor here comes from a human donor with non-small cell lung cancer who had a complete response to radiotherapy plus ipilimumab.

The chain carries TRBV11-3 and TRBJ1-1; D is perhaps TRBD1 (5 bases). CDR3 length: 16 amino acids. Germline-derived CDR1 and CDR2 are SGHNT and YENEEA. The V end was cut by 5 bases, the J end by 1 base, with 17 bases between. The chain's CDR3 is CASSPGTTAKNTEAFF. Written as DNA, the CDR3 is TGTGCCAGCAGCCCCGGAACGACAGCAAAGAACACTGAAGCTTTCTTT. The full variable domain, its missing parts supplied by reference TRBV11-3 and TRBJ1-1, is EAGVVQSPRYKIIEKKQPVAFWCNPISGHNTLYWYLQNLGQGPELLIRYENEEAVDDSQLPKDRFSAERLKGVDSTLKIQPAELGDSAVYLCASSPGTTAKNTEAFFGQGTRLTVV.

This chain connects TRBV28 to TRBJ1-2; possibly TRBD1 for D (5 bases). The CDR3 spans 16 residues. The V end lost 5 bases, the J end lost 10 bases, and 26 bases lay between the germline ends. Germline V gene lookup returns CDR1 MDHEN and CDR2 SYDVKM. The CDR3: CASSPGGAKGARSYTF. CDR3 DNA sequence: TGTGCCAGCAGTCCAGGCGGGGCGAAGGGTGCTCGCTCCTACACCTTC.

The gene calls are TRBV30 and TRBJ1-4; D gene unclear. Per the germline V gene, CDR1 is GTSNPN and CDR2 is SVGIG (reference sequence). The V end was cut by 1 base, the J end by 0 bases, with 12 bases between. The CDR3 loop spans 16 amino acids. The CDR3 spells CAWSGGGMTTNEKLFF. CDR3 DNA: TGTGCCTGGAGTGGGGGAGGGATGACAACTAATGAAAAACTGTTTTTT.

The chain combines TRBV13 with TRBJ2-7; TRBD2 is a possible D gene (5 bases). The CDR3 has 13 residues. Germline V gives CDR1 PRHDT, CDR2 FYEKMQ (reference sequence). Deletions cut 1 base from V and 5 bases from J, with 9 bases between. CDR3 in DNA: TGTGCCAGCAGCTTAGTACCGGAGGACGAGCAGTACTTC. It codes for CASSLVPEDEQYF.

The chain employs TRBV19 and TRBJ2-7, with TRBD1 identical over 8 bases. This CDR3 has 13 residues. The germline V gene has CDR1 LNHDA and CDR2 SQIVND (reference sequence). The V segment lost 5 bases and the J segment 10 bases; nucleotides outside the gene matches: 10. This chain's CDR3 is CASSALRDRPQYF. The CDR3, as DNA: TGTGCCAGTAGTGCCCTCCGGGACAGGCCTCAGTACTTC.

By frequency in the sample, this clone is medium-sized. The chain links TRBV11-2 to TRBJ1-6; D is uncertain. Per the germline V gene, CDR1 is SGHAT and CDR2 is FQNNGV. With 2 bases removed from V and 7 bases from J, the gap between germline ends came to 3 bases. The CDR3 is 12 residues long. The CDR3 sequence is CASSLPNSPLHF. Written as DNA, the CDR3 is TGTGCCAGCAGCTTACCAAATTCACCCCTCCACTTT.

In this sample, this clone turned up a few times. The chain combines TRBV6-1 with TRBJ1-6, with D tentatively TRBD1 (5 bases). V was shortened by 1 base and J by 10 bases, with 14 bases between the two germline ends. There are 15 residues in the CDR3. From germline, CDR1 is MNHNS and CDR2 SASEGT. In DNA form, the CDR3 reads TGTGCCAGCAGTGAAGTAAGATTCCGGGGGTCACCCCTCCACTTT. Translating it yields CASSEVRFRGSPLHF.

This clone was seen only once. This sequence joins TRBV2 and TRBJ2-3; D not resolved. This CDR3 is built from 14 residues. V lost 6 bases, J lost 4 bases, and 14 bases lay in between. CDR1 is SNHLY and CDR2 is FYNNEI in the germline V gene. The CDR3 loop reads CASRPSPGSDTQYF. The CDR3 region has the DNA TGTGCCAGCAGACCGTCCCCGGGCTCAGATACGCAGTATTTT.

The V gene is TRBV5-6, the J gene TRBJ1-1, with 11 bases fitting TRBD1. The CDR3 loop spans 16 amino acids. J was trimmed by 6 bases and V by 0 bases; bases with no gene match: 7. The germline V gene has CDR1 SGHDT and CDR2 YYEEEE. The CDR3: CASSLGGQGALAEAFF. Written as DNA, the CDR3 is TGTGCCAGCAGCTTGGGCGGACAGGGGGCTTTGGCTGAAGCTTTCTTT. Filled out from reference TRBV5-6 and TRBJ1-1, the complete variable domain reads DAGVTQSPTHLIKTRGQQVTLRCSPKSGHDTVSWYQQALGQGPQFIFQYYEEEERQRGNFPDRFSGHQFPNYSSELNVNALLLGDSALYLCASSLGGQGALAEAFFGQGTRLTVV.